The source of this T cell receptor (beta chain) is a study of blood T cell repertoires in COVID-19. TCRdb's copy holds only in-frame clones and misses some; the assay was immunoSEQ multiplex PCR. The data hold about 200,000 clones, with about nine tenths observed a single time. This clone was found a few times. This TCR derives from a woman in her twenties or thirties with acute COVID-19. The sequenced sample was PBMCs or T cells enriched from blood (not recorded which).

The CDR3 loop is CAWSDRGLTSGANVLTF. CDR3 nucleotide sequence: TGTGCCTGGAGTGACAGGGGCCTTACCTCTGGGGCCAACGTCCTGACTTTC. The chain uses TRBV30 and TRBJ2-6; 7 bases match TRBD1. The V gene end was trimmed by 1 base and the J gene end by 0 bases; junction bases not matched to a gene: 6. The CDR3 is made up of 17 amino acids. Germline loops: CDR1 GTSNPN, CDR2 SVGIG (reference sequence).